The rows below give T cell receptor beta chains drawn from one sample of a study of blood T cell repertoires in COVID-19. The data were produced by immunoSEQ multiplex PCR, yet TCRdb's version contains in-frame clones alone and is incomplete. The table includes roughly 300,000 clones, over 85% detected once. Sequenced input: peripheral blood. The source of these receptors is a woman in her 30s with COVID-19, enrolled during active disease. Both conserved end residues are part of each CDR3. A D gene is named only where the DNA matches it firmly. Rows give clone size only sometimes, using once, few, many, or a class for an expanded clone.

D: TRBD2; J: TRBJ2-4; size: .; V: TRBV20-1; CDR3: CSASKSGADIQYF; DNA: TGCAGTGCTAGTAAAAGCGGGGCAGACATTCAGTACTTC
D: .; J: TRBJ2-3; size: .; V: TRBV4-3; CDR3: CASSQNAGVTDTQYF; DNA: TGCGCCAGCAGCCAAAATGCCGGGGTGACAGATACGCAGTATTTT
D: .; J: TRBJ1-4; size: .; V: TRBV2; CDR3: CASSTHRTEKLFF; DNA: TGTGCCAGCAGTACCCACAGGACAGAAAAACTGTTTTTT
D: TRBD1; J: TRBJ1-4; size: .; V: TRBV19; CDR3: CASSDRGLGEKLFF; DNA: TGTGCCAGTAGCGACAGGGGTCTTGGGGAAAAACTGTTTTTT
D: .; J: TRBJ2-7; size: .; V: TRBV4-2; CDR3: CASSQGASYEQYF; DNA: TGTGCCAGCAGCCAAGGAGCCTCCTACGAGCAGTACTTC
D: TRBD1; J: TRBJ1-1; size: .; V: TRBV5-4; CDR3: CASSNRDRGRGPEAFF; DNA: TGTGCCAGCAGTAACCGGGACAGGGGGCGAGGACCCGAAGCTTTCTTT
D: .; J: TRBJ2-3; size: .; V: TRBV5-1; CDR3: CASSLGSLADTDTQYF; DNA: TGCGCCAGCAGCTTGGGTAGTTTAGCGGACACAGATACGCAGTATTTT
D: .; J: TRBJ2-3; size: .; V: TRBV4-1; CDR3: CASSQDRGGDTQYF; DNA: TGCGCCAGCAGCCAAGATAGGGGAGGAGATACGCAGTATTTT
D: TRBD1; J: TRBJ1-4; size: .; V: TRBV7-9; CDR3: CASSQRTGGDGTNEKLFF; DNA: TGTGCCAGCAGCCAACGGACAGGGGGCGACGGAACTAATGAAAAACTGTTTTTT
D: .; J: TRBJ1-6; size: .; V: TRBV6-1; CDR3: CASSDGGAAYNSPLHF; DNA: TGTGCCAGCAGTGATGGGGGCGCAGCCTATAATTCACCCCTCCACTTT
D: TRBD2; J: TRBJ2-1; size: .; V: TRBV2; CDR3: CASSEIGTSGGWIDEQFF; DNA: TGTGCCAGCAGTGAAATCGGGACTAGCGGGGGGTGGATAGATGAGCAGTTCTTC
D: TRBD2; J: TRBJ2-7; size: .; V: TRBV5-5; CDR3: CASSLGTSSEQYF; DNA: TGTGCCAGCAGCTTGGGGACTAGCTCCGAGCAGTACTTC
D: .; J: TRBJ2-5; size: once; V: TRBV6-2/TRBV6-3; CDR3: CASSPALVAGSQETQYF; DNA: TGTGCCAGCAGCCCTGCTTTAGTGGCGGGGAGCCAAGAGACCCAGTACTTC
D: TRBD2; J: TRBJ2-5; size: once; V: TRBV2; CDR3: CASNLAAFQETQYF; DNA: TGTGCCAGCAACCTAGCGGCATTTCAAGAGACCCAGTACTTC
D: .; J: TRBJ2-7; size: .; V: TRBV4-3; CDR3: CASSQDRSAYEQYF; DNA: TGCGCCAGCAGCCAAGATCGTTCAGCCTACGAGCAGTACTTC
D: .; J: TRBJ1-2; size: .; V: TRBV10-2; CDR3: CASSDWGLDGYTF; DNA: TGCGCCAGCAGTGACTGGGGGCTCGATGGCTACACCTTC
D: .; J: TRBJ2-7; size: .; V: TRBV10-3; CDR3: CAISEGTDPLEQYF; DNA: TGTGCCATCAGTGAGGGGACTGACCCGCTCGAGCAGTACTTC
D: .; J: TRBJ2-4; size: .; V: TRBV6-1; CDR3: CASSERGGFNIQYF; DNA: TGTGCCAGCAGTGAACGCGGAGGGTTCAACATTCAGTACTTC